These 14 T cell receptor beta chains share one sample of origin, sequenced in a study of post-analysis software for immune sequencing data (dated by TCRdb to between 2015 and 2016). Paper-wide results and their limitations: Significantly higher frequencies in patients than in controls were found for several TRBV segments, including TRBV5-6, TRBV5-1 and TRBV20-1.

These receptors lack a known antigen. Library creation used PCR. Sequencing was performed on an Illumina HiSeq 2500. Unique molecular identifiers were incorporated into TCR beta cDNA libraries to reduce PCR and sequencing biases. TCRdb reprocessing: public reads trimmed at Q25 with fastp, clones called with MiXCR, in-frame beta chains kept. Every entry covers one CDR3 protein and lists the most common genes and DNA from its rows. The sample has approximately 400,000 distinct CDR3 sequences on record, less than 40% of them singletons. The ten largest make up 13% of the sample. Material for sequencing was blood. The receptor set was obtained from a girl aged 10 to 17 with multiple sclerosis.

The V call is TRBV24-1, the J call TRBJ2-7; D unclear. V was cut by 4 bases and J by 7 bases, with 19 bases left in between. The V gene's germline CDR1 is KGHDR and CDR2 SFDVKD. The CDR3 has 15 amino acids. The CDR3, as DNA: TGTGCCACCAGTGACCCCGCTGATACCTACAATGAGCAGTACTTC. Protein sequence: CATSDPADTYNEQYF.

Regarding this clonotype: The junction departs from germline at one end; a sequencing error may be responsible. The CDR3 loop reads CSVEDRGHSGANVRTF. The CDR3 DNA is TGCAGCGTTGAAGATCGTGGACACTCTGGGGCCAACGTCCGGACTTTC. J is TRBJ2-6 and V is TRBV29-1; a weak D match, TRBD1 (5 bases). Germline CDR1 is SQVTM and CDR2 is ANQGSEA. This CDR3 region has 16 residues. Filled out from reference TRBV29-1 and TRBJ2-6, the complete variable domain reads SAVISQKPSRDICQRGTSLTIQCQVDSQVTMMFWYRQQPGQSLTLIATANQGSEATYESGFVIDKFPISRPNLTFSTLTVSNMSPEDSSIYLCSVEDRGHSGANVRTFGAGSRLTVL.

The rearrangement joins TRBV11-2 to TRBJ2-4, with D maybe TRBD1 (6 bases). CDR3 length equals 15 residues. The V gene's germline CDR1 is SGHAT and CDR2 FQNNGV. Trimming removed 5 bases from V and 8 bases from J, with 19 bases in between. CDR3: CASSRTIGGVDIQYF. The CDR3 region has the DNA TGTGCCAGCAGCCGGACGATAGGGGGAGTGGACATTCAGTACTTC.

V is TRBV9 and J is TRBJ2-7; 9 bases are a match to TRBD1. J was trimmed by 3 bases and V by 3 bases; bases with no gene match: 7. The CDR3 has 15 residues. Germline assignment: CDR1 SGDLS and CDR2 YYNGEE. The CDR3 bases are TGTGCCAGCAGCGCCCAATGGACAGGGGACTACGAGCAGTACTTC. Amino acids: CASSAQWTGDYEQYF.

J is TRBJ2-3 and V is TRBV7-2, with D perhaps TRBD2 (5 bases). Germline CDR1 and CDR2: SGHTA and FQGNSA. Trimming left V 0 bases short and J 2 bases short, with 12 bases between. The CDR3 sequence is 16 residues long. CDR3 residues: CASSLARAALTDTQYF. In nucleotides, the CDR3 is TGTGCCAGCAGCTTAGCGAGGGCCGCACTCACAGATACGCAGTATTTT.

V and J are TRBV7-9 and TRBJ1-2; D possibly corresponds to TRBD1 (5 bases). Germline V gives CDR1 SEHNR, CDR2 FQNEAQ (reference sequence). V lost 2 bases and J lost 8, with 12 bases in between. CDR3 length: 13 amino acids. CDR3 nucleotide sequence: TGTGCCAGCAGCTTAAATCCAGGGCAGGGCTACACCTTC. This codes for CASSLNPGQGYTF.

This rearrangement joins TRBV20-1 to TRBJ2-1, with 7 positions matching TRBD1. V dropped 2 bases and J dropped 4; count of bases not matched to a gene: 11. The CDR3 loop spans 16 amino acids. Germline lookup yields CDR1 DFQATT and CDR2 SNEGSKA (reference sequence). This CDR3 reads CSARLPTGDSYNEQFF. The CDR3 nucleotides are TGCAGTGCTAGACTACCTACAGGGGATAGTTACAATGAGCAGTTCTTC.

This clonotype was recorded once. A single base separates this from a much larger clone, so it may be a read error. The J gene is TRBJ2-3, the V gene TRBV18; D gene uncertain. Germline V lookup: CDR1 KGHSH, CDR2 LQKENI. Trimming left V 3 bases short and J 5 bases short, with 6 bases between. The CDR3 covers 12 residues. CDR3: CASSPIRDTQYF. Here the CDR3 DNA reads TGTGCCAGCTCACCCATCCGAGATACGCAGTATTTT.

The rearrangement uses TRBV6-6 and TRBJ2-6; D gene uncertain. There are 16 residues in the CDR3. V shed 2 bases and J shed 0 bases, with 8 bases lying between them. The germline gives CDR1 MNHNY, CDR2 SVGAGI (reference sequence). CDR3 amino acids: CASSYPESSGANVLTF. In DNA form, the CDR3 reads TGTGCCAGCAGTTACCCCGAGTCCTCTGGGGCCAACGTCCTGACTTTC.

As for this clonotype: This could be a read error, since a much larger clone is one nucleotide away. The V gene is TRBV6-6, the J gene TRBJ2-7; D might be TRBD2 (6 bases). Between the trimmed V and J ends, which lost 8 bases and 2 bases, there was a span of 19 bases. Looked up from germline, CDR1 is MNHNY and CDR2 is SVGAGI (reference sequence). This CDR3 region has 15 residues. This chain's CDR3 is CASRGTSPSPYEQYF. CDR3 sequence (DNA): TGTGCCAGCCGGGGGACCTCACCCAGCCCCTACGAGCAGTACTTC.

This sequence joins TRBV15 and TRBJ2-3; TRBD2 agrees at 11 bases. Germline V gene sequence: CDR1 LNHNV, CDR2 YYDKDF (reference sequence). J was trimmed by 6 bases and V by 1 base; bases with no gene match: 9. This CDR3 comprises 17 residues. The CDR3 loop reads CATSRGLSGGAMDTQYF. Here the CDR3 DNA reads TGTGCCACCAGCAGAGGTCTTAGCGGGGGGGCGATGGATACGCAGTATTTT.

The gene calls are TRBV5-6 and TRBJ1-2; 7 positions agree with TRBD1. Losses at the gene ends were 3 bases for V and 4 bases for J; bases not matched to a gene: 9. Germline CDR1 SGHDT, CDR2 YYEEEE. CDR3 length: 15 residues. CDR3 loop: CASSSGQLRGYGYTF. The CDR3 DNA sequence: TGTGCCAGCAGCTCGGGACAGCTTCGGGGCTATGGCTACACCTTC.

This chain uses TRBV20-1 with TRBJ2-7, with TRBD1 matching over 9 bases. V trimming: 5 bases; J trimming: 6 bases; junction bases outside the gene matches: 8. The CDR3 extends over 13 amino acids. Germline V CDR1 and CDR2: DFQATT, SNEGSKA (reference sequence). CDR3 in amino acids: CSAPDRGGGEQYF. CDR3 DNA: TGCAGTGCTCCGGACAGGGGAGGAGGCGAGCAGTACTTC.

This clonotype was seen ten or more times. The V call is TRBV29-1, the J call TRBJ2-3; D is unclear. Germline assignment: CDR1 SQVTM and CDR2 ANQGSEA. This CDR3 has 15 amino acids. V lost 3 bases, J lost 4 bases, and 17 bases lay in between. In nucleotides, the CDR3 is TGCAGCGTTGATGGGGATTGGTCGATGCCAGATACGCAGTATTTT. Protein sequence: CSVDGDWSMPDTQYF.